This T cell receptor beta chain was documented in a study of control samples from healthy donors and cancer patients. Germline V lookup: CDR1 MGHDK, CDR2 SYGVNS. Trimming stripped 1 base from V and 10 bases from J, with 11 bases between. CDR3 size: 14 residues. Method: immunoSEQ multiplex PCR; TCRdb's copy keeps in-frame clones and lacks some. The table shows about 140,000 clones, with approximately 94% occurring only once. V and J are TRBV25-1 and TRBJ1-6; the D gene is possibly TRBD1 (6 bases). Sequenced sample: blood. The TCR was taken from a man between 35 and 55 years old in good health. The CDR3 spells CASSESGGHSPLHF. In DNA, the CDR3 is TGTGCCAGCAGTGAATCGGGGGGGCACTCACCCCTCCACTTT.